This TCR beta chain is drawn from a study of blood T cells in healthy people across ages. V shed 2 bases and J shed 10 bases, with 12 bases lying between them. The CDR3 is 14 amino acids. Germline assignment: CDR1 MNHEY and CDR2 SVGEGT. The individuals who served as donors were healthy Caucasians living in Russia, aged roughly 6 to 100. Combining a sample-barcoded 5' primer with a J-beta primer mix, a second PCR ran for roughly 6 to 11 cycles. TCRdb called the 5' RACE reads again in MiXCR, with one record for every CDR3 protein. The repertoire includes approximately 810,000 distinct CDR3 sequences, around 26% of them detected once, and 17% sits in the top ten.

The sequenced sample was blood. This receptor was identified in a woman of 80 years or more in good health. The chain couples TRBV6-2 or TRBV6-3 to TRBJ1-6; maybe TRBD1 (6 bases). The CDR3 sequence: CASSYRGSRSPLHF. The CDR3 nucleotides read TGTGCCAGCAGTTACAGGGGGAGCCGCTCACCCCTCCACTTT.